This record covers a single T cell receptor beta chain. Its antigen is unknown. One junction end disagrees with the germline gene, perhaps due to a read error. The sample belongs to a study of T cell responses to AZD1222 COVID-19 vaccine. Findings and limits, study-wide: Repertoires were obtained only post-peak T cell response. Reportedly, close to half of spike-specific TCRs are directed against unmutated variant regions. White British ancestry dominated among donors, who included more females, and clonal diversity was possibly underestimated.

This CDR3 has 14 amino acids. The germline V gene encodes CDR1 SGHAT and CDR2 FQNNGV. The assay was immunoSEQ multiplex PCR, and TCRdb's table has in-frame clones only and misses some. The sample has over 95,000 clones; roughly 92% are singletons. Sequencing was performed on peripheral blood, taken on day 0 of AZD1222 vaccination. The chain combines TRBV11-2 with TRBJ2-7; maybe TRBD1 (5 bases). The receptor was derived from an adult in good health. The CDR3 DNA follows: TGTGCCAGCAGTTTAGCACAGGCGATCTACGAGCAGTACTTC. Its protein is CASSLAQAIYEQYF. Full variable domain (rest looked up from reference TRBV11-2 and TRBJ2-7): EAGVAQSPRYKIIEKRQSVAFWCNPISGHATLYWYQQILGQGPKLLIQFQNNGVVDDSQLPKDRFSAERLKGVDSTLKIQPAKLEDSAVYLCASSLAQAIYEQYFGPGTRLTVT.